These 24 T cell receptor beta chains originate from one sample sequenced in a study of blood T cells in healthy people across ages. For the second PCR, which ran for about 7 to 12 cycles, a sample-barcoded 5' primer and a J-beta primer mix were used. One entry per CDR3 protein results from TCRdb running MiXCR on the 5' RACE reads. The sample shows some 560,000 distinct CDR3 sequences, roughly a quarter of them seen only once. These same records also appear under a second study, on T cells of mothers and their children.

The specimen sequenced was blood. These receptors were taken from a boy younger than 10 in good health.

V usage is TRBV6-6 and J usage is TRBJ2-2; D is perhaps TRBD1 (6 bases). This CDR3 has 15 residues. The V and J ends lost 2 bases and 5 bases respectively, with 12 bases between them. Looked up from germline, CDR1 is MNHNY and CDR2 is SVGAGI (reference sequence). CDR3 amino acids: CASSYLSGDTGELFF. The CDR3 coding sequence is TGTGCCAGCAGTTACCTGTCAGGGGATACCGGGGAGCTGTTTTTT.

The chain has TRBV19 and TRBJ2-7; D is uncertain. The CDR3 contains 13 residues. Germline V gives CDR1 LNHDA, CDR2 SQIVND (reference sequence). The V and J ends lost 1 base and 3 bases respectively, with 7 bases between them. CDR3 sequence reads: CASSIGPVYEQYF. The CDR3 coding sequence is TGTGCCAGTAGTATAGGGCCAGTCTACGAGCAGTACTTC.

In this sample, this clonotype turned up a few times. The V call is TRBV10-2, the J call TRBJ2-3; weak D call: TRBD2 (5 bases). CDR3 length: 14 residues. V gave up 6 bases and J gave up 1 base, with 11 bases separating them. In germline, CDR1 is WSHSY, CDR2 SAAADI. The CDR3 region is CASRTSLGTDTQYF. The CDR3 coding sequence is TGCGCCAGCAGAACTAGTTTGGGCACAGATACGCAGTATTTT.

V is TRBV12-3 or TRBV12-4 and J is TRBJ2-2, with a tentative D call TRBD2 (6 bases). The CDR3 has 16 amino acids. V was cut by 10 bases and J by 5 bases, with 23 bases left in between. The CDR3: CATQFAASVRTGELFF. In DNA, the CDR3 is TGTGCCACCCAGTTTGCGGCTAGCGTGAGGACCGGGGAGCTGTTTTTT.

This rearrangement joins TRBV12-3 or TRBV12-4 to TRBJ1-5; D ambiguous. V was trimmed by 3 bases and J by 8 bases, leaving 11 bases between them. The CDR3 consists of 13 residues. The CDR3, as DNA: TGTGCCAGCAGTTTCGGGGATCTTGAGCCCCAGCATTTT. Its translation is CASSFGDLEPQHF.

The chain employs TRBV9 and TRBJ1-2; D call uncertain. Germline lookup yields CDR1 SGDLS and CDR2 YYNGEE. V was clipped by 0 bases and J by 8 bases, with 14 bases between them. The CDR3 consists of 14 residues. In DNA, the CDR3 is TGTGCCAGCAGCGTAGTCCCGGGAGGAAAGGGCTACACCTTC. Protein: CASSVVPGGKGYTF.

This rearrangement joins TRBV7-9 to TRBJ1-6; D not certain. The CDR3 length is 12 residues. The germline V and J ends were trimmed by 1 base and 13 bases, with 8 bases remaining between them. Germline V CDR1 and CDR2: SEHNR, FQNEAQ (reference sequence). This CDR3 reads CASSLGPGPLHF. CDR3 sequence (DNA): TGTGCCAGCAGCTTAGGACCCGGGCCCCTCCACTTT.

The rearrangement links TRBV28 to TRBJ1-1; no definite D call. The CDR3 is 14 amino acids. Germline V CDR1 and CDR2: MDHEN, SYDVKM. With 2 bases removed from V and 2 bases from J, the gap between germline ends came to 9 bases. The CDR3 region has the DNA TGTGCCAGCAGTTTAGTTGAGGTAAACACTGAAGCTTTCTTT. Its protein is CASSLVEVNTEAFF.

This clonotype was seen a handful of times. The V and J genes are TRBV7-2 and TRBJ1-6; 7 bases are a match to TRBD1. Looked up from germline, CDR1 is SGHTA and CDR2 is FQGNSA. With V trimmed by 3 bases and J by 11 bases, 13 bases remained unmatched. The CDR3 totals 16 residues. CDR3 DNA sequence: TGTGCCAGCAGCTTGGCCGACAGGGTTGTTGATCCACCCCTCCACTTT. Amino acid sequence: CASSLADRVVDPPLHF.

This clonotype occurred once. This chain uses TRBV5-1 with TRBJ2-2; either TRBD1 or TRBD2 may fit D (5 bases each). CDR1 is SGHRS and CDR2 is YFSETQ in the germline V gene. V was shortened by 0 bases and J by 6 bases, with 12 bases between the two germline ends. The CDR3 consists of 15 residues. CDR3 protein: CASSLAFGDPGELFF. CDR3 in DNA: TGCGCCAGCAGCTTGGCATTCGGGGACCCCGGGGAGCTGTTTTTT.

This clonotype occurred a few times. Relative to the germline gene, one junction end is altered; a read error may explain this. This chain connects TRBV10-3 to TRBJ1-1, with a tentative D call TRBD1 (5 bases). Germline lookup yields CDR1 ENHRY and CDR2 SYGVKD. The CDR3 contains 14 residues. The CDR3 nucleotides are TGCGCCATCAGTCCGACAGCCATGAACACTGAAGCTTTCTTT. This translates into CAISPTAMNTEAFF.

This chain connects TRBV5-6 to TRBJ1-6, with D tentatively TRBD1 (5 bases). The ends were cut back, 2 bases at V and 15 bases at J, with 15 bases in the middle. The CDR3 extends over 13 amino acids. The germline V gene encodes CDR1 SGHDT and CDR2 YYEEEE. CDR3 sequence: CASSFSPQGVLHF. The CDR3, as DNA: TGTGCCAGCAGCTTCAGTCCTCAGGGTGTCCTCCACTTT.

This clonotype was found a few times. The chain employs TRBV3-1 and TRBJ2-1; 12 bases line up with TRBD2. The CDR3 loop spans 17 amino acids. V shed 1 base, J shed 10 bases, and the junction held 11 bases outside the gene matches. Germline loops: CDR1 LGHDT, CDR2 YNNKEL (reference sequence). In DNA, the CDR3 is TGTGCCAGCAGCCAAGGGGACCTAGCGGGGGGGCCGGTAGAGCAGTTCTTC. Its translation is CASSQGDLAGGPVEQFF.

The chain recombines TRBV20-1 with TRBJ1-5; no reliable D call. Trimming removed 1 base from V and 3 bases from J, with 10 bases in between. This CDR3 has 14 residues. The V gene's germline CDR1 is DFQATT and CDR2 SNEGSKA (reference sequence). The CDR3 loop is CSARVSLPNQPQHF. CDR3 coding DNA: TGCAGTGCTAGAGTTTCACTGCCCAATCAGCCCCAGCATTTT.

J is TRBJ2-7 and V is TRBV12-3 or TRBV12-4, with TRBD2 identical over 7 bases. V trimming: 5 bases; J trimming: 2 bases; junction bases outside the gene matches: 6. The length of the CDR3 is 14 residues. This CDR3 is CASSSGIGPYEQYF. The CDR3, as DNA: TGTGCCAGCAGTAGCGGGATAGGACCCTACGAGCAGTACTTC.

This clonotype was counted only a few times. The chain uses TRBV3-1 and TRBJ1-3; no clear D. Looked up from germline, CDR1 is LGHDT and CDR2 is YNNKEL (reference sequence). The CDR3 has 15 residues. V lost 1 base to trimming and J lost 0 bases, with 7 bases between them. The CDR3 DNA sequence: TGTGCCAGCAGCCAAGTGTCCCACTCTGGAAACACCATATATTTT. This translates into CASSQVSHSGNTIYF.

The rearrangement uses TRBV10-3 and TRBJ2-5, with 8 positions matching TRBD1. Trimming at V came to 10 bases and at J to 5 bases, leaving 6 bases not matched to a gene. CDR1 ENHRY and CDR2 SYGVKD come from the germline V gene. The CDR3 extends over 12 amino acids. CDR3 region: CATTDRVETQYF. In DNA form, the CDR3 reads TGTGCCACCACGGACAGGGTCGAGACCCAGTACTTC.

This clonotype was seen only a few times. The V call is TRBV29-1, the J call TRBJ2-5, with D unresolved. The J call may not be correct, given that the DNA end is closer to TRBJ2-7. The germline CDR1 and CDR2 sequences are SQVTM and ANQGSEA. CDR3 length: 13 amino acids. This CDR3 is CSVKIFGSYEQYF. The CDR3 bases are TGCAGCGTTAAGATATTCGGCTCCTACGAGCAGTACTTC.

The rearrangement uses TRBV5-1 and TRBJ2-1, with D possibly matching TRBD2 (5 bases). Between the trimmed V and J ends, which lost 1 base and 3 bases, there was a span of 17 bases. The germline CDR1 and CDR2 sequences are SGHRS and YFSETQ. The CDR3 runs 17 residues. The CDR3 is CASSLNRRRSIYNEQFF. The DNA of the CDR3 is TGCGCCAGCAGCTTGAATAGGAGGCGATCGATCTACAATGAGCAGTTCTTC.

This chain links TRBV9 with TRBJ2-5; 12 nucleotides line up with TRBD2. V lost 3 bases to trimming and J lost 5 bases; unmatched junction nucleotides: 8. Germline values: CDR1 SGDLS, CDR2 YYNGEE. The CDR3 length is 16 residues. The CDR3 here is CASSETSGRGVETQYF. CDR3 DNA sequence: TGTGCCAGCAGCGAGACTAGCGGGAGAGGTGTGGAGACCCAGTACTTC. Using reference TRBV9 and TRBJ2-5 for the parts outside the CDR3, the full variable domain is DSGVTQTPKHLITATGQRVTLRCSPRSGDLSVYWYQQSLDQGLQFLIQYYNGEERAKGNILERFSAQQFPDLHSELNLSSLELGDSALYFCASSETSGRGVETQYFGPGTRLLVL.

On this clonotype: The germline gene is not matched at one end of the junction; a read error may be the cause. This CDR3 reads CASSLAPGAGEPFF. DNA for the CDR3: TGTGCCAGCAGCTTGGCCCCCGGGGCCGGGGAGCCGTTTTTT. V usage is TRBV5-4 and J usage is TRBJ2-2; D assignment may be TRBD1 or TRBD2 (5 bases each). Germline V gene lookup returns CDR1 SGHNT and CDR2 YYREEE (reference sequence). The CDR3 has 14 amino acids.

The chain carries TRBV10-3 and TRBJ2-7; perhaps D is TRBD1 or TRBD2 (5 bases each). Germline V CDR1 and CDR2: ENHRY, SYGVKD. Trimming removed 7 bases at V and 5 bases at J, with 18 bases between. The CDR3 contains 14 residues. Here the CDR3 DNA reads TGTGCCATCAAGGCTGGGACGGAGGCCGACGAGCAGTACTTC. Translated: CAIKAGTEADEQYF.

The rearrangement uses TRBV2 and TRBJ2-1, with 7 bases aligning to TRBD2. V shed 7 bases, J shed 3 bases, and the junction held 6 bases outside the gene matches. This CDR3 region has 14 residues. Germline CDR1 SNHLY, CDR2 FYNNEI. The CDR3: CASKRAGIYNEQFF. CDR3 nucleotides: TGTGCCAGCAAGCGAGCGGGAATCTACAATGAGCAGTTCTTC. Full variable domain (missing parts from reference TRBV2 and TRBJ2-1): EPEVTQTPSHQVTQMGQEVILRCVPISNHLYFYWYRQILGQKVEFLVSFYNNEISEKSEIFDDQFSVERPDGSNFTLKIRSTKLEDSAMYFCASKRAGIYNEQFFGPGTRLTVL.

This clonotype was detected only a few times. A junction end diverges from the germline sequence, so it may reflect a read error. The chain employs TRBV20-1 and TRBJ1-2, with D uncertain. From germline, CDR1 is DFQATT and CDR2 SNEGSKA (reference sequence). The CDR3 sequence is 13 residues long. The CDR3 loop is CSASAPVFHGYTF. The CDR3 nucleotides are TGCAGTGCTAGTGCGCCGGTGTTTCATGGTTACACCTTC.